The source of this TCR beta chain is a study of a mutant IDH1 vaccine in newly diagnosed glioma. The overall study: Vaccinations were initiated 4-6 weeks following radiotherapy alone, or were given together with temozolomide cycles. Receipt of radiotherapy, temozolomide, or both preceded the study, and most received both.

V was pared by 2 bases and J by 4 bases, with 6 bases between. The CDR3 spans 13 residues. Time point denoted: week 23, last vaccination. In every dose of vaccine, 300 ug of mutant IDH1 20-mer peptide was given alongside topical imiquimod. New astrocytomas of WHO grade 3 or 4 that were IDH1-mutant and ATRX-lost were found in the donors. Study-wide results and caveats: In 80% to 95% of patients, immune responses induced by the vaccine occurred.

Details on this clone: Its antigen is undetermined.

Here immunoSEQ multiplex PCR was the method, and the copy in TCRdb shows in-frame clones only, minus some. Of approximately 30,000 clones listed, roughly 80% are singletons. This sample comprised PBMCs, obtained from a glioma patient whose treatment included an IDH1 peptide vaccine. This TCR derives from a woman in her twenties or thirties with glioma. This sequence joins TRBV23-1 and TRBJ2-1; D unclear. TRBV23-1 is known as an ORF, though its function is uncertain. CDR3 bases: TGCGCCAGCAGTCAAGGTCGGTACAATGAGCAGTTCTTC. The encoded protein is CASSQGRYNEQFF.